The present entry profiles one T cell receptor beta chain with its context. The data were produced by immunoSEQ multiplex PCR, yet TCRdb's version contains in-frame clones alone and is incomplete. The data hold 87,000 or so clones, with around 90% observed a single time. This entry belongs to a study of blood T cell repertoires in COVID-19. This CDR3 is built from 14 residues. V was trimmed by 2 bases and J by 4 bases, leaving 11 bases between them. Germline V CDR1 and CDR2: KGHSH, LQKENI. The TCR sequence derives from a woman older than 75 with acute or convalescent COVID-19. Material: peripheral blood. The rearrangement links TRBV18 to TRBJ1-2; D call uncertain. The CDR3 region is CASSPSGGVYGYTF. The CDR3 coding sequence is TGTGCCAGCTCACCATCGGGCGGGGTCTATGGCTACACCTTC. Full variable domain (remainder filled in from reference TRBV18 and TRBJ1-2): NAGVMQNPRHLVRRRGQEARLRCSPMKGHSHVYWYRQLPEEGLKFMVYLQKENIIDESGMPKERFSAEFPKEGPSILRIQQVVRGDSAAYFCASSPSGGVYGYTFGSGTRLTVV.